These 25 T cell receptor beta chains came from one sample sequenced in a study of neurological immune-mediated disorders. TCRdb reanalysed the 5' RACE reads using MiXCR and keeps one entry per CDR3 protein. The sample consists of about 89,000 distinct CDR3 sequences, around 2.6% of them appearing once. Sequencing input: PBMCs. The receptors come from a woman in her twenties or thirties with multiple sclerosis.

In its sample, this clonotype was seen many times. The chain recombines TRBV9 with TRBJ2-7; 10 positions match TRBD2. Germline trimming cut 6 bases from V and 6 bases from J; bases unmatched to any gene: 12. CDR1 SGDLS and CDR2 YYNGEE come from the germline V gene. This CDR3 region has 15 residues. The CDR3 bases are TGTGCCAGCAACCCTTTTTCTAGCGGGAGCGCCGAGCAGTACTTC. Protein: CASNPFSSGSAEQYF.

This clonotype was counted at least ten times. V usage is TRBV5-1 and J usage is TRBJ2-3; D is uncertain. Trimming took off 7 bases at V and 3 bases at J, with 9 bases between the two ends. There are 12 residues in the CDR3. Germline assignment: CDR1 SGHRS and CDR2 YFSETQ. CDR3 nucleotides: TGCGCCAGCCGCCAGACTACAGATACGCAGTATTTT. It yields the protein CASRQTTDTQYF.

This clonotype appeared many times. The rearrangement uses TRBV6-6 and TRBJ2-4, with 8 bases that match TRBD1. The CDR3 consists of 15 residues. The J segment lost 5 bases and the V segment lost 7 bases, leaving 10 bases of the junction unmatched. Germline V gives CDR1 MNHNY, CDR2 SVGAGI (reference sequence). CDR3: CASKDRGIAENIQYF. CDR3 bases: TGTGCCAGCAAAGACAGGGGAATTGCCGAAAACATTCAGTACTTC.

This clonotype was detected ten times or more. The rearrangement links TRBV5-1 to TRBJ1-2, with TRBD1 identical over 7 bases. This CDR3 is built from 17 residues. V lost 3 bases to trimming and J lost 0 bases; unmatched junction nucleotides: 11. Germline values: CDR1 SGHRS, CDR2 YFSETQ. CDR3 coding DNA: TGCGCCAGCAGCTGGGCCTTTGGGACAGCCACTAACTATGGCTACACCTTC. Translating it yields CASSWAFGTATNYGYTF. The variable domain in full, with the rest retrieved from reference TRBV5-1 and TRBJ1-2, is KAGVTQTPRYLIKTRGQQVTLSCSPISGHRSVSWYQQTPGQGLQFLFEYFSETQRNKGNFPGRFSGRQFSNSRSEMNVSTLELGDSALYLCASSWAFGTATNYGYTFGSGTRLTVV.

This clonotype appeared many times. The J gene is TRBJ1-1, the V gene TRBV7-2; the D is unclear. Deletions cut 1 base from V and 5 bases from J, with 5 bases between. The germline gives CDR1 SGHTA, CDR2 FQGNSA. The CDR3 is 12 amino acids. The CDR3 sequence: CASSLVLTEAFF. For the CDR3, the DNA is TGTGCCAGCAGCTTAGTATTGACTGAAGCTTTCTTT.

This clonotype was counted many times. V usage is TRBV27 and J usage is TRBJ1-6; D gene ambiguous. From germline, CDR1 is MNHEY and CDR2 SMNVEV (reference sequence). Trimming removed 2 bases from V and 0 bases from J, with 5 bases in between. The CDR3 runs to 15 residues. CDR3 loop: CASSLESSYNSPLHF. CDR3 in DNA: TGTGCCAGCAGTTTAGAGAGCTCCTATAATTCACCCCTCCACTTT.

This clonotype was seen repeatedly, ten times or more. V is TRBV24-1 and J is TRBJ2-2, with 9 bases that match TRBD1. The V gene's germline CDR1 is KGHDR and CDR2 SFDVKD. CDR3 length: 15 amino acids. V gave up 4 bases and J gave up 4 bases; unmatched junction bases: 3. The CDR3 spells CATSETGGVTGELFF. The CDR3 nucleotides read TGTGCCACCAGTGAAACAGGGGGCGTCACCGGGGAGCTGTTTTTT.

This clonotype showed up many times. The rearrangement links TRBV2 to TRBJ2-2; weak D call: TRBD1 (5 bases). This CDR3 region has 14 residues. V was trimmed by 5 bases and J by 1 base, leaving 8 bases between them. Germline CDR1 is SNHLY and CDR2 is FYNNEI. The CDR3 DNA is TGTGCCAGCAGTCGAGACAGGAACACCGGGGAGCTGTTTTTT. Translating it yields CASSRDRNTGELFF. The full variable domain, completed using reference TRBV2 and TRBJ2-2, is EPEVTQTPSHQVTQMGQEVILRCVPISNHLYFYWYRQILGQKVEFLVSFYNNEISEKSEIFDDQFSVERPDGSNFTLKIRSTKLEDSAMYFCASSRDRNTGELFFGEGSRLTVL.

There are many counts of this clonotype. The chain links TRBV20-1 to TRBJ2-3, with D possibly matching TRBD2 (6 bases). V lost 1 base, J lost 5 bases, and 19 bases lay in between. Germline V lookup: CDR1 DFQATT, CDR2 SNEGSKA (reference sequence). This CDR3 spans 16 amino acids. This chain's CDR3 is CSARASAGPGIDTQYF. DNA of the CDR3: TGCAGTGCTAGAGCTAGCGCGGGACCCGGGATAGATACGCAGTATTTT.

This clonotype was detected ten times or more. The chain combines TRBV6-2 or TRBV6-3 with TRBJ2-1; TRBD2 matches at 9 bases. From germline, CDR1 is MNHEY and CDR2 SVGEGT. Trimming cost V 2 bases and J 7 bases; bases outside gene matches: 12. The CDR3 consists of 17 residues. The DNA of the CDR3 is TGTGCCAGCAGTTACGATGAAGTAGCGGGAGACTTTAATGAGCAGTTCTTC. Protein product: CASSYDEVAGDFNEQFF.

This clonotype occurred many times. The V call is TRBV5-1, the J call TRBJ2-1; D remains ambiguous. The CDR3 covers 16 residues. Germline V lookup: CDR1 SGHRS, CDR2 YFSETQ. Trimming took 2 bases from V and 0 from J, leaving 12 bases between them. CDR3 nucleotide sequence: TGCGCCAGCAGCTTAAGTATTCGGAGCTCCTACAATGAGCAGTTCTTC. Protein product: CASSLSIRSSYNEQFF.

This clonotype was counted ten times or more. The chain uses TRBV29-1 and TRBJ2-7; D is unclear. Germline V gene sequence: CDR1 SQVTM, CDR2 ANQGSEA. Deletions cut 7 bases from V and 5 bases from J, with 15 bases between. This CDR3 is 12 amino acids long. CDR3 sequence reads: CSASDGLDEQYF. The CDR3 DNA reads as TGCAGCGCTTCGGACGGTTTGGACGAGCAGTACTTC.

This clonotype occurred a few times. The chain couples TRBV20-1 to TRBJ1-1; D perhaps matches TRBD1 (5 bases). The V and J ends lost 5 bases and 7 bases respectively, with 17 bases between them. Looked up from germline, CDR1 is DFQATT and CDR2 is SNEGSKA (reference sequence). There are 13 residues in the CDR3. For the CDR3, the DNA is TGCAGTGCTGGCGGGACCTCCGTTGGTGAAGCTTTCTTT. Amino acids: CSAGGTSVGEAFF.

This clonotype has a count of ten or more. The chain has TRBV29-1 and TRBJ2-7; D call uncertain. CDR1 and CDR2 (germline): SQVTM, ANQGSEA. This CDR3 comprises 12 residues. V lost 1 base and J lost 2, with 6 bases in between. The CDR3 is CSVEGQAYEQYF. DNA of the CDR3: TGCAGCGTTGAAGGCCAGGCCTACGAGCAGTACTTC.

This clonotype has ten or more counts. The chain links TRBV27 to TRBJ2-1, with 11 bases fitting TRBD2. Germline CDR1 and CDR2: MNHEY and SMNVEV (reference sequence). With V trimmed by 7 bases and J by 4 bases, 6 bases remained unmatched. CDR3 length: 15 residues. Here the CDR3 reads CASIRTSGSYNEQFF. Written as DNA, the CDR3 is TGTGCCAGCATTAGGACTAGCGGGTCTTACAATGAGCAGTTCTTC.

This clonotype was recorded a few times. This sequence may be a read error, since a much larger clone differs from it by one base. The chain recombines TRBV7-9 with TRBJ2-2; 7 positions agree with TRBD2. The CDR3 spans 15 residues. J was trimmed by 3 bases and V by 5 bases; bases with no gene match: 6. CDR1 SEHNR and CDR2 FQNEAQ come from the germline V gene (reference sequence). CDR3: CASSQRGGDTGELFF. The CDR3 DNA reads TGTGCCAGCAGCCAGCGGGGAGGGGACACCGGGGAGCTGTTTTTT.

This clonotype was picked up many times. The chain is built from TRBV12-3 or TRBV12-4 and TRBJ2-7, with D possibly being TRBD1 or TRBD2 (6 bases each). CDR3 size: 16 residues. V dropped 3 bases and J dropped 4 bases, with 19 bases sitting between them. The CDR3 region is CASSFGGGGNHYEQYF. The CDR3 coding sequence is TGTGCCAGCAGTTTTGGTGGAGGGGGTAACCATTACGAGCAGTACTTC.

The table lists this clonotype with many counts. The J gene is TRBJ1-2, the V gene TRBV29-1, with 9 bases aligning to TRBD1. Germline V gene lookup returns CDR1 SQVTM and CDR2 ANQGSEA. V dropped 4 bases and J dropped 0; count of bases not matched to a gene: 6. The CDR3 length is 15 residues. The CDR3 DNA follows: TGCAGCGTTGGGAAGGGACAGGGCGCTAACTATGGCTACACCTTC. It codes for CSVGKGQGANYGYTF. The whole variable domain, filled in from reference TRBV29-1 and TRBJ1-2, reads SAVISQKPSRDICQRGTSLTIQCQVDSQVTMMFWYRQQPGQSLTLIATANQGSEATYESGFVIDKFPISRPNLTFSTLTVSNMSPEDSSIYLCSVGKGQGANYGYTFGSGTRLTVV.

This clonotype was observed at least ten times. Here the CDR3 reads CAKRQGFMSEAFF. Here the CDR3 DNA reads TGTGCCAAACGACAGGGGTTCATGTCTGAAGCTTTCTTT. V usage is TRBV2 and J usage is TRBJ1-1, with 8 bases fitting TRBD1. J lost 6 bases, V lost 10 bases, and 10 bases had no gene match. This CDR3 region has 13 residues. In germline, CDR1 is SNHLY, CDR2 FYNNEI. Full variable domain (outside the CDR3, taken from reference TRBV2 and TRBJ1-1): EPEVTQTPSHQVTQMGQEVILRCVPISNHLYFYWYRQILGQKVEFLVSFYNNEISEKSEIFDDQFSVERPDGSNFTLKIRSTKLEDSAMYFCAKRQGFMSEAFFGQGTRLTVV.

This clonotype was seen at least ten times. CDR3 sequence (DNA): TGCAGTGCACCAAGGGGGGGGTACGCTGAAGCTTTCTTT. Translation: CSAPRGGYAEAFF. The chain recombines TRBV20-1 with TRBJ1-1, with D possibly being TRBD1 (6 bases). Trimming took off 6 bases at V and 6 bases at J, with 17 bases between the two ends. The germline V gene encodes CDR1 DFQATT and CDR2 SNEGSKA (reference sequence). This CDR3 comprises 13 residues.

This clonotype was picked up many times. V usage is TRBV20-1 and J usage is TRBJ1-1, with TRBD1 matching 8 bases. The CDR3 loop spans 16 amino acids. CDR1 DFQATT and CDR2 SNEGSKA come from the germline V gene (reference sequence). J was trimmed by 0 bases and V by 2 bases; bases with no gene match: 8. Here the CDR3 reads CSARIRQGNLNTEAFF. In DNA form, the CDR3 reads TGCAGTGCTAGAATCCGACAGGGGAACTTGAACACTGAAGCTTTCTTT.

This clonotype showed up many times. The chain combines TRBV20-1 with TRBJ2-3; TRBD2 aligns across 8 bases. The CDR3 contains 14 residues. With 6 bases clipped from V and 0 bases from J, the junction kept 5 bases outside the gene matches. Germline lookup yields CDR1 DFQATT and CDR2 SNEGSKA (reference sequence). The CDR3 DNA is TGCAGTGCACCTCCTAGCGGGAGCACAGATACGCAGTATTTT. It is translated as CSAPPSGSTDTQYF.

This clonotype occurred many times. The chain employs TRBV7-2 and TRBJ2-1, with D possibly matching TRBD2 (5 bases). With 5 bases removed from V and 6 bases from J, the gap between germline ends came to 14 bases. CDR1 and CDR2 from the germline V gene are SGHTA and FQGNSA. This CDR3 contains 14 residues. This CDR3 is CASSPKLDSNEQFF. The CDR3 DNA reads TGTGCCAGCAGCCCGAAACTAGATTCCAATGAGCAGTTCTTC.

This clonotype has a count of ten or more. The rearrangement joins TRBV25-1 to TRBJ2-6; TRBD1 aligns across 8 bases. CDR1 and CDR2 from the germline V gene are MGHDK and SYGVNS. Germline trimming cut 4 bases from V and 1 base from J; bases unmatched to any gene: 9. The CDR3 has 18 residues. The CDR3 DNA sequence: TGTGCCAGCAGTGGCTCGACAGGGGCCGGTTCTGGGGCCAACGTCCTGACTTTC. This sequence encodes CASSGSTGAGSGANVLTF.

This clonotype was seen repeatedly, ten times or more. This chain connects TRBV4-2 to TRBJ2-1, with unresolved D. CDR1 and CDR2 (germline): LGHNA, YNFKEQ. Trimming took 1 base from V and 6 from J, leaving 4 bases between them. CDR3 size: 12 residues. DNA for the CDR3: TGTGCCAGCAGCCAAGTAACCAATGAGCAGTTCTTC. It translates to CASSQVTNEQFF.